The 25 T cell receptor beta chains listed next were all sequenced from one sample in a study of blood T cell repertoires in COVID-19. Sequenced by immunoSEQ multiplex PCR; TCRdb stores in-frame clones only, minus some. The data contain over 150,000 clones, about 80% of them seen just once; the ten biggest clones take up more than 5.5%. Specimen: PBMCs or T cells enriched from blood (not recorded which). The origin of the receptors is a middle-aged man who had recovered from COVID-19.

This clone was observed a few times. The gene calls are TRBV15 and TRBJ2-7; 10 bases agree with TRBD2. CDR1 is LNHNV and CDR2 is YYDKDF in the germline V gene (reference sequence). There are 17 residues in the CDR3. V trimming: 0 bases; J trimming: 2 bases; junction bases outside the gene matches: 7. As DNA, the CDR3 is TGTGCCACCAGCAGAGATCGGGTAGCGGGGGGCACCTACGAGCAGTACTTC. This sequence encodes CATSRDRVAGGTYEQYF.

V is TRBV19 and J is TRBJ1-2; D uncertain. The CDR3 contains 12 residues. Germline lookup yields CDR1 LNHDA and CDR2 SQIVND (reference sequence). The V end was cut by 3 bases, the J end by 7 bases, with 9 bases between. This CDR3 reads CASSIRSAGYTF. In DNA, the CDR3 is TGTGCCAGTAGTATCAGGTCCGCTGGCTACACCTTC.

The chain links TRBV5-8 to TRBJ2-3; TRBD2 aligns across 9 bases. The trim removed 7 bases at V and 4 bases at J, leaving 10 bases unmatched. Per the germline V gene, CDR1 is SGHTS and CDR2 is YDEGEE. The CDR3 spans 15 residues. The CDR3 nucleotides read TGTGCCAGCCGGCCAGCGGGGGGTTTGTCAGATACGCAGTATTTT. Translation: CASRPAGGLSDTQYF.

The CDR3 sequence is CAISGHHDYGYTF. The CDR3 bases are TGTGCCATCAGTGGACACCATGACTATGGCTACACCTTC. The chain couples TRBV10-3 to TRBJ1-2; D remains unclear. V was shortened by 4 bases and J by 3 bases, with 9 bases between the two germline ends. The CDR3 loop spans 13 amino acids. CDR1 ENHRY and CDR2 SYGVKD come from the germline V gene.

The J gene is TRBJ1-1, the V gene TRBV30; D gene uncertain. Trimming stripped 2 bases from V and 1 base from J, with 14 bases between. CDR1 and CDR2 (germline): GTSNPN, SVGIG (reference sequence). The CDR3 length is 15 residues. CDR3: CAWSLYQTPNTEAFF. The DNA for the CDR3 is TGTGCCTGGAGTCTATACCAGACACCGAACACTGAAGCTTTCTTT. The complete variable domain, with remaining parts taken from reference TRBV30 and TRBJ1-1, reads SQTIHQWPATLVQPVGSPLSLECTVEGTSNPNLYWYRQAAGRGLQLLFYSVGIGQISSEVPQNLSASRPQDRQFILSSKKLLLSDSGFYLCAWSLYQTPNTEAFFGQGTRLTVV.

The rearrangement joins TRBV7-2 to TRBJ2-1; 8 positions agree with TRBD1. V lost 3 bases, J lost 7 bases, and 2 bases stayed unmatched. Germline V gene sequence: CDR1 SGHTA, CDR2 FQGNSA. This CDR3 region has 13 residues. In DNA, the CDR3 is TGTGCCAGCAGCTTCGACAGGGGTAATGAGCAGTTCTTC. Protein sequence: CASSFDRGNEQFF. Looking up the rest from reference TRBV7-2 and TRBJ2-1 gives the full variable domain: GAGVSQSPSNKVTEKGKDVELRCDPISGHTALYWYRQSLGQGLEFLIYFQGNSAPDKSGLPSDRFSAERTGGSVSTLTIQRTQQEDSAVYLCASSFDRGNEQFFGPGTRLTVL.

This chain joins TRBV5-1 and TRBJ2-1; TRBD2 might be the D (6 bases). Germline loops: CDR1 SGHRS, CDR2 YFSETQ. V was shortened by 4 bases and J by 3 bases, with 14 bases between the two germline ends. The CDR3 consists of 15 residues. CDR3 sequence: CASSLTGTDYNEQFF. Here the CDR3 DNA reads TGCGCCAGCAGCCTAACCGGGACTGACTACAATGAGCAGTTCTTC.

This chain joins TRBV7-8 and TRBJ1-3; 7 nucleotides agree with TRBD1. The V gene end was trimmed by 6 bases and the J gene end by 4 bases; junction bases not matched to a gene: 6. This CDR3 has 14 amino acids. Germline V lookup: CDR1 SGHVS, CDR2 FQNEAQ. The DNA of the CDR3 is TGTGCCAGCAGGAACACAGGGGCCGGAAACACCATATATTTT. Translating gives CASRNTGAGNTIYF. Variable domain in full (rest from reference TRBV7-8 and TRBJ1-3): GAGVSQSPRYKVAKRGQDVALRCDPISGHVSLFWYQQALGQGPEFLTYFQNEAQLDKSGLPSDRFFAERPEGSVSTLKIQRTQQEDSAVYLCASRNTGAGNTIYFGEGSWLTVV.

The chain is built from TRBV7-9 and TRBJ1-4, with a possible D match to TRBD1 (5 bases). V was cut by 1 base and J by 8 bases, with 20 bases left in between. This CDR3 has 17 residues. Germline values: CDR1 SEHNR, CDR2 FQNEAQ (reference sequence). The CDR3: CASSLGFSRGAGEKLFF. CDR3 bases: TGTGCCAGCAGCTTAGGATTCTCCCGCGGGGCCGGCGAAAAACTGTTTTTT.

The J gene is TRBJ1-1, the V gene TRBV14; no definite D call. CDR1 is SGHDN and CDR2 is FVKESK in the germline V gene. CDR3 length: 13 residues. Deletions cut 4 bases from V and 10 bases from J, with 16 bases between. The CDR3 DNA sequence: TGTGCCAGCAGCCCCCAGCCTGGGAGGAGAGCTTTCTTT. This translates into CASSPQPGRRAFF.

The V gene is TRBV4-2, the J gene TRBJ2-1, with TRBD1 as a possible D gene (6 bases). V gave up 4 bases and J gave up 5 bases, with 18 bases separating them. CDR1 is LGHNA, CDR2 YNFKEQ, per germline. This CDR3 has 16 residues. The CDR3 region has the DNA TGTGCCAGCAGCCTGGGTTTTATTAGGGGGAACAATGAGCAGTTCTTC. Translating it yields CASSLGFIRGNNEQFF.

This chain connects TRBV12-3 or TRBV12-4 to TRBJ2-7, with TRBD1 identical over 7 bases. This CDR3 has 13 amino acids. Losses at the gene ends were 5 bases for V and 2 bases for J; bases not matched to a gene: 3. Written as DNA, the CDR3 is TGTGCCAGCAGTCCCGGGACAGCCTACGAGCAGTACTTC. Amino acids: CASSPGTAYEQYF.

The rearrangement uses TRBV11-2 and TRBJ2-5, with 7 positions matching TRBD2. Germline CDR1 SGHAT, CDR2 FQNNGV. The trim removed 5 bases at V and 4 bases at J, leaving 7 bases unmatched. CDR3 length: 14 residues. The DNA for the CDR3 is TGTGCCAGCAGCCCCTGGGGGGGAGGAGAGACCCAGTACTTC. This gives the protein CASSPWGGGETQYF.

The chain employs TRBV10-3 and TRBJ1-3; D not certain. V lost 0 bases and J 0 bases, leaving 18 bases between the germline ends. The CDR3 sequence is 19 residues long. Germline V gives CDR1 ENHRY, CDR2 SYGVKD. In DNA, the CDR3 is TGTGCCATCAGTGAGTCGAAGGGCGGGTCTCTGGGCTCTGGAAACACCATATATTTT. Translation gives CAISESKGGSLGSGNTIYF.

The genes are TRBV6-5 and TRBJ1-1; D gene ambiguous. Looked up from germline, CDR1 is MNHEY and CDR2 is SVGAGI. V was shortened by 6 bases and J by 5 bases, with 13 bases between the two germline ends. The CDR3 is 13 amino acids. CDR3 sequence (DNA): TGTGCCAGCAGACGCGGCCCGGGGACTGAAGCTTTCTTT. Amino acid sequence: CASRRGPGTEAFF.

A remark on this clone: Other DNA sequences within the sample encode an identical CDR3. V gene TRBV5-8 combines with J gene TRBJ2-1, with 10 bases lining up with TRBD2. Germline loops: CDR1 SGHTS, CDR2 YDEGEE. This CDR3 is 15 amino acids long. With V trimmed by 0 bases and J by 6 bases, 3 bases remained unmatched. The CDR3 DNA follows: TGTGCCAGCAGCTTGGGGCTAGCGGGGGTCAATGAGCAGTTCTTC. This translates into CASSLGLAGVNEQFF.

The chain uses TRBV2 and TRBJ1-2, with 7 bases aligning to TRBD1. V lost 5 bases, J lost 2 bases, and 5 bases stayed unmatched. This CDR3 contains 14 residues. Germline lookup yields CDR1 SNHLY and CDR2 FYNNEI. The DNA of the CDR3 is TGTGCCAGCAGTATCTCAGGGGGGAACTATGGCTACACCTTC. This sequence encodes CASSISGGNYGYTF.

CDR3 protein: CASSQGRAGGYGYTF. The DNA of the CDR3 is TGCGCCAGCAGCCAAGGCAGGGCGGGAGGCTATGGCTACACCTTC. The J gene is TRBJ1-2, the V gene TRBV4-3; D may be TRBD1 (5 bases). V lost 1 base, J lost 4 bases, and 13 bases lay in between. The CDR3 runs to 15 residues. Germline V gives CDR1 LGHNA, CDR2 YSLEER.

The V gene is TRBV5-1, the J gene TRBJ1-5, with TRBD1 matching 7 bases. Germline CDR1 SGHRS, CDR2 YFSETQ. CDR3 length: 13 residues. J was trimmed by 5 bases and V by 3 bases; bases with no gene match: 2. For the CDR3, the DNA is TGCGCCAGCAGCTATACAGGGGATCAGCCCCAGCATTTT. Amino acids: CASSYTGDQPQHF.

About this clone itself: Distinct nucleotide sequences in the sample also encode this CDR3. V usage is TRBV19 and J usage is TRBJ2-5, with TRBD2 as a possible D gene (5 bases). V was trimmed by 3 bases and J by 4 bases, leaving 9 bases between them. The CDR3 runs 13 residues. From germline, CDR1 is LNHDA and CDR2 SQIVND (reference sequence). The CDR3 region is CASSINGGETQYF. CDR3 DNA: TGTGCCAGTAGTATCAACGGAGGAGAGACCCAGTACTTC.

CDR3 sequence reads: CAWSVLQQDGYTF. CDR3 DNA sequence: TGTGCCTGGAGTGTACTCCAGCAGGATGGCTACACCTTC. This chain connects TRBV30 to TRBJ1-2, with D unresolved. Trimming removed 0 bases from V and 6 bases from J, with 11 bases in between. The CDR3 has 13 residues. Per germline, CDR1 GTSNPN and CDR2 SVGIG (reference sequence).

The CDR3 DNA reads TGCGCCAGCAGCCGCCTCGGGACTAGCGGATCCACAGATACGCAGTATTTT. This codes for CASSRLGTSGSTDTQYF. The rearrangement uses TRBV4-1 and TRBJ2-3, with 11 bases matching TRBD2. The germline V gene has CDR1 MGHRA and CDR2 YSYEKL. Germline trimming cut 4 bases from V and 2 bases from J; bases unmatched to any gene: 8. The CDR3 has 17 residues.

The gene calls are TRBV3-1 (or the pseudogene TRBV3-2) and TRBJ1-1; D is uncertain. This CDR3 contains 14 residues. CDR1 and CDR2 (germline): LGHDT, YNNKEL (reference sequence). V lost 2 bases to trimming and J lost 1 base, with 8 bases between them. The CDR3 reads CASSQTGKNTEAFF. The CDR3 DNA follows: TGTGCCAGCAGCCAAACCGGTAAGAACACTGAAGCTTTCTTT.

This clone has more than one count but fewer than ten. V gene TRBV7-2 combines with J gene TRBJ2-4; TRBD2 is a possible D gene (5 bases). With 4 bases removed from V and 0 bases from J, the gap between germline ends came to 10 bases. Germline CDR1 SGHTA, CDR2 FQGNSA. The CDR3 loop spans 15 amino acids. The CDR3 protein is CASSSPGIAKNIQYF. The CDR3, as DNA: TGTGCCAGCAGCTCACCGGGAATAGCCAAAAACATTCAGTACTTC.

The J gene is TRBJ1-1, the V gene TRBV9; 9 positions agree with TRBD1. V lost 4 bases to trimming and J lost 4 bases; unmatched junction nucleotides: 8. The CDR3 contains 15 residues. The germline V gene has CDR1 SGDLS and CDR2 YYNGEE. CDR3 protein: CASSPRDRVSTEAFF. The CDR3 bases are TGTGCCAGCAGCCCCCGGGACAGGGTAAGCACTGAAGCTTTCTTT.